A single sample gave rise to the 16 T cell receptor beta chains below, sequenced in a study of T cell changes during pregnancy in multiple sclerosis. Measured with immunoSEQ multiplex PCR; TCRdb has only the in-frame clones, and not every one. Among approximately 40,000 clones listed, about 92% were seen once. Sequenced here: CD8+ T cells from peripheral blood mononuclear cells, sampled in the third trimester of pregnancy. Receptors were obtained from a female donor with multiple sclerosis, enrolled in a pregnancy study.

This clone was found many times. This chain uses TRBV6-1 with TRBJ2-7; 7 bases map to TRBD1. The CDR3 runs 15 residues. Germline V gene sequence: CDR1 MNHNS, CDR2 SASEGT. Trimming cost V 4 bases and J 3 bases; bases outside gene matches: 9. The CDR3 sequence is CASSVIPGQNYEQYF. The DNA for the CDR3 is TGTGCCAGCAGTGTGATTCCGGGACAGAACTACGAGCAGTACTTC.

This clone is a singleton in its sample. CDR3 loop: CASRLRAGAYNEQFF. CDR3 nucleotides: TGTGCCAGTAGGCTTCGAGCGGGAGCCTACAATGAGCAGTTCTTC. The V gene is TRBV19, the J gene TRBJ2-1, with 8 positions matching TRBD2. The V segment lost 6 bases and the J segment 2 bases; nucleotides outside the gene matches: 6. There are 15 residues in the CDR3. Per the germline V gene, CDR1 is LNHDA and CDR2 is SQIVND (reference sequence).

The chain employs TRBV11-3 and TRBJ2-1; tentative D call: TRBD1 (7 bases). The CDR3 runs 18 residues. The germline V and J ends were trimmed by 7 bases and 2 bases, with 24 bases remaining between them. Germline V gene data show CDR1 as SGHNT and CDR2 as YENEEA. CDR3 coding DNA: TGTGCCAGCATGCCCAGGGCAGGGGGGAAGGGCACCTACAATGAGCAGTTCTTC. Its translation is CASMPRAGGKGTYNEQFF.

V usage is TRBV27 and J usage is TRBJ2-1; 11 positions match TRBD2. Per germline, CDR1 MNHEY and CDR2 SMNVEV (reference sequence). The CDR3 has 17 residues. J lost 2 bases, V lost 2 bases, and 5 bases had no gene match. The CDR3 region is CASSLEGTSGAYNEQFF. The CDR3 DNA follows: TGTGCCAGCAGTTTAGAAGGGACTAGCGGAGCCTACAATGAGCAGTTCTTC.

DNA for the CDR3: TGTGCCTCAACTGACGGGAGTGTCGCCTACGAGCAGTACTTC. Translated: CASTDGSVAYEQYF. The V gene is TRBV7-9, the J gene TRBJ2-7; a weak D match, TRBD2 (6 bases). Trimming stripped 11 bases from V and 2 bases from J, with 19 bases between. The CDR3 contains 14 residues. Germline assignment: CDR1 SEHNR and CDR2 FQNEAQ (reference sequence).

The chain carries TRBV4-1 and TRBJ2-7, with TRBD2 matching over 8 bases. This CDR3 region has 17 residues. CDR1 and CDR2 (germline): MGHRA, YSYEKL. V dropped 5 bases and J dropped 6; count of bases not matched to a gene: 18. CDR3 DNA: TGCGCCAGCAGCTCTATAATAAGCGGGAGTAGTAATGGCGAGCAGTACTTC. Protein: CASSSIISGSSNGEQYF.

The chain has TRBV9 and TRBJ2-1; 16 bases match TRBD2. This CDR3 spans 24 amino acids. From germline, CDR1 is SGDLS and CDR2 YYNGEE. V shed 1 base, J shed 0 bases, and the junction held 19 bases outside the gene matches. The CDR3 nucleotides read TGTGCCAGCAGCGTATGGCCCGGGACTAGCGGGAGGGCCTTTACCGCGAGCTCCTACAATGAGCAGTTCTTC. This translates into CASSVWPGTSGRAFTASSYNEQFF.

CDR3: CASSLGMSTARDGAFF. The CDR3 DNA reads TGTGCCAGCAGCTTAGGGATGAGTACAGCCCGAGATGGAGCTTTCTTT. The chain couples TRBV13 to TRBJ1-1; D is unresolved. V was clipped by 0 bases and J by 10 bases, with 21 bases between them. Germline values: CDR1 PRHDT, CDR2 FYEKMQ (reference sequence). The CDR3 runs 16 residues.

The CDR3 DNA sequence: TGTGCCTGGAGTGTTCTCCACACCACAGATACGCAGTATTTT. Amino acids: CAWSVLHTTDTQYF. This sequence joins TRBV30 and TRBJ2-3; no clear D. This CDR3 is 14 amino acids long. Germline CDR1 is GTSNPN and CDR2 is SVGIG (reference sequence). Trimming shortened V by 0 bases and J by 2 bases, and 9 bases separated the two germline ends.

This clone was counted a single time. The rearrangement joins TRBV16 to TRBJ1-1; a possible D gene is TRBD1 (6 bases). Germline V gives CDR1 KGHSY, CDR2 FQNENV. Trimming shortened V by 0 bases and J by 4 bases, and 12 bases separated the two germline ends. The CDR3 sequence is 15 residues long. The CDR3 coding sequence is TGTGCCAGCAGCCAATCTCTGGGGGCGACCACTGAAGCTTTCTTT. It encodes CASSQSLGATTEAFF.

The chain uses TRBV19 and TRBJ2-1; 10 bases are shared with TRBD2. Germline assignment: CDR1 LNHDA and CDR2 SQIVND (reference sequence). V dropped 5 bases and J dropped 1; count of bases not matched to a gene: 8. The CDR3 has 17 amino acids. The CDR3 spells CASSGTSGDHSYNEQFF. In DNA, the CDR3 is TGTGCCAGTAGTGGTACTAGCGGGGACCATTCCTACAATGAGCAGTTCTTC.

The chain recombines TRBV28 with TRBJ1-4; D gene ambiguous. This CDR3 contains 15 residues. V shed 6 bases and J shed 2 bases, with 13 bases lying between them. Germline CDR1 reads MDHEN; CDR2 reads SYDVKM. CDR3 nucleotides: TGTGCCAGCAGAGAACTCGGAGAGACTAATGAAAAACTGTTTTTT. This sequence encodes CASRELGETNEKLFF.

The rearrangement uses TRBV7-2 and TRBJ2-1, with 7 positions matching TRBD1. Germline CDR1 reads SGHTA; CDR2 reads FQGNSA. V was pared by 2 bases and J by 5 bases, with 9 bases of the junction left unmatched. The CDR3 covers 16 residues. CDR3 nucleotide sequence: TGTGCCAGCAGCTTACGGAGACAGGGAGCACACAATGAGCAGTTCTTC. Its translation is CASSLRRQGAHNEQFF.

This clone appeared a single time. The gene calls are TRBV7-2 and TRBJ2-1, with D possibly matching TRBD1 (6 bases). The CDR3 contains 11 residues. CDR1 and CDR2 (germline): SGHTA, FQGNSA. The ends were cut back, 3 bases at V and 10 bases at J, with 7 bases in the middle. This CDR3 is CASSFGTEQFF. The CDR3 nucleotides are TGTGCCAGCAGCTTCGGGACAGAGCAGTTCTTC.

V gene TRBV6-5 combines with J gene TRBJ2-1; maybe TRBD2 (6 bases). This CDR3 contains 11 residues. Trimming left V 8 bases short and J 5 bases short, with 7 bases between. From germline, CDR1 is MNHEY and CDR2 SVGAGI. The CDR3 protein is CASGTHNEQFF. DNA of the CDR3: TGTGCCAGCGGGACTCACAATGAGCAGTTCTTC.

The rearrangement joins TRBV4-3 to TRBJ2-4; D is unclear. Germline assignment: CDR1 LGHNA and CDR2 YSLEER. Trimming took 0 bases from V and 4 from J, leaving 10 bases between them. This CDR3 contains 15 residues. The CDR3 reads CASSQDGQAKNIQYF. CDR3 sequence (DNA): TGCGCCAGCAGCCAAGATGGTCAGGCAAAAAACATTCAGTACTTC.